This is a list of T cell receptor beta chains from one sample in a study of T cell repertoires in cytomegalovirus infection. Their recognized antigens are unknown. TCRdb recomputed calls from the reads with MiXCR, one row per CDR3 protein. The sample has roughly 860,000 distinct CDR3 sequences; approximately 30% are singletons. Sequences were derived from cultured CD8+ T cells from PBMCs, sampled from culture after CMV antigen stimulation. These receptors were collected from a human donor in good health (CMV status not recorded). Some clones in this sample may be carry-over from other donors' samples. Each CDR3 is given with its conserved first and last residue.

TRBJ1-5	TRBV27	CASSSYRASNQPQHF
TRBJ2-7	TRBV27	CTSSRRAGAFLYEQYF
TRBJ2-3	TRBV4-1	CASSRGLAGADTQYF
TRBJ2-7	TRBV27	CASRIGTDAYEQYF
TRBJ2-3	TRBV18	CASSLPGHITDTQYF
TRBJ2-3	TRBV4-1	CASSQDGYGSTDTQYF
TRBJ2-7	TRBV6-6	CASSPLAGNYEQYF
TRBJ2-2	TRBV20-1	CSAPRADGTGELFF
TRBJ2-1	TRBV4-1	CASSQGWGGYNEQFF
TRBJ1-4	TRBV19	CASRPGRAREKLFF
TRBJ2-7	TRBV19	CASSIISGGAYEQYF
TRBJ1-1	TRBV19	CASRSLFGRVAEAFF
TRBJ1-1	TRBV5-1	CASSLEGSLMNTEAFF
TRBJ1-1	TRBV4-1	CASSQERAVSTEAFF